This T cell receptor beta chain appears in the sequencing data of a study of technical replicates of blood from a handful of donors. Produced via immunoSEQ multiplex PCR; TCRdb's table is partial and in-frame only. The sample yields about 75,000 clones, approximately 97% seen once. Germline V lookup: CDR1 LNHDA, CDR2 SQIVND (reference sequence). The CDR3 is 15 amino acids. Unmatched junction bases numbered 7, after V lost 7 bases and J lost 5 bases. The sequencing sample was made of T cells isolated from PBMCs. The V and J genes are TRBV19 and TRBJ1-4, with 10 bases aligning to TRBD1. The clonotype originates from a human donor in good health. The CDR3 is CASTPGGQGNEKLFF. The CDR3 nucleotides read TGTGCCAGTACCCCGGGGGGACAGGGGAATGAAAAACTGTTTTTT.